These 10 T cell receptor beta chains originate from one sample sequenced in a study of CD8+ T cells in alopecia areata. Treatment in this sample: oral pan-JAK inhibitor, 5-10 mg twice daily. Isolated RNA was reverse transcribed into cDNA used as the sequencing template. Clones were read by immunoSEQ multiplex PCR, and TCRdb kept only the in-frame ones, dropping some. The data hold 200,000 to 250,000 clones, with roughly two fifths observed a single time. The sample in question was CD4+ T cells sorted from blood, obtained at approximately week 30, from a patient treated with tofacitinib. These receptors were taken from a human donor with alopecia areata.

This clone was seen just once. V gene TRBV14 combines with J gene TRBJ1-2; D is perhaps TRBD1 (5 bases). Deletions cut 4 bases from V and 4 bases from J, with 13 bases between. Germline V gene data show CDR1 as SGHDN and CDR2 as FVKESK. The CDR3 consists of 14 residues. As DNA, the CDR3 is TGTGCCAGCAGCCTCCCCGGACACATCTATGGCTACACCTTC. This codes for CASSLPGHIYGYTF.

The chain joins TRBV6-6 to TRBJ1-2; D gene unclear. This CDR3 is 14 amino acids long. Germline loops: CDR1 MNHNY, CDR2 SVGAGI (reference sequence). The V and J ends lost 5 bases and 4 bases respectively, with 14 bases between them. The CDR3 loop reads CASSQDSGSYGYTF. The CDR3 DNA sequence: TGTGCCAGCAGTCAAGATTCTGGGAGCTATGGCTACACCTTC.

This clone turned up a few times. The V gene is TRBV5-1, the J gene TRBJ2-7; TRBD1 might be the D (6 bases). The V end lost 5 bases, the J end lost 2 bases, and 17 bases lay between the germline ends. The CDR3 sequence is 15 residues long. From germline, CDR1 is SGHRS and CDR2 YFSETQ. The CDR3: CASRFGTGNTYEQYF. In nucleotides, the CDR3 is TGCGCCAGCAGATTTGGTACAGGGAATACCTACGAGCAGTACTTC.

With regard to this clone: The junction differs from germline at one of its ends, possibly a read error. This chain connects TRBV4-1 to TRBJ1-2; D is unresolved. The germline V gene encodes CDR1 MGHRA and CDR2 YSYEKL. The CDR3 loop spans 15 amino acids. The CDR3 protein is CASTQENRKTMGYTF. CDR3 DNA: TGCGCCAGCACCCAAGAGAACAGAAAGACTATGGGCTACACCTTC.

The chain recombines TRBV2 with TRBJ2-3, with TRBD1 matching over 7 bases. Germline loops: CDR1 SNHLY, CDR2 FYNNEI. The CDR3 is made up of 14 amino acids. V lost 3 bases and J lost 2; bases outside the gene matches: 2. CDR3 nucleotides: TGTGCCAGCAGTGAGACAGGGTACACAGATACGCAGTATTTT. Translation gives CASSETGYTDTQYF. Full variable domain (missing parts from reference TRBV2 and TRBJ2-3): EPEVTQTPSHQVTQMGQEVILRCVPISNHLYFYWYRQILGQKVEFLVSFYNNEISEKSEIFDDQFSVERPDGSNFTLKIRSTKLEDSAMYFCASSETGYTDTQYFGPGTRLTVL.

The chain uses TRBV4-1 and TRBJ2-7; D remains unclear. V lost 0 bases and J lost 3, with 12 bases in between. The CDR3 has 15 residues. Germline V CDR1 and CDR2: MGHRA, YSYEKL. CDR3 DNA: TGCGCCAGCAGCCAAGACGAAGCCAGACTCTACGAGCAGTACTTC. It specifies CASSQDEARLYEQYF.

This clone was seen a handful of times. The CDR3 protein is CSVDGRDIRNEQFF. For the CDR3, the DNA is TGCAGCGTTGACGGTCGGGATATAAGGAATGAGCAGTTCTTC. The chain carries TRBV29-1 and TRBJ2-1; tentative D call: TRBD2 (5 bases). Trimming shortened V by 3 bases and J by 7 bases, and 16 bases separated the two germline ends. Germline V gene lookup returns CDR1 SQVTM and CDR2 ANQGSEA. This CDR3 is built from 14 residues.

The chain carries TRBV9 and TRBJ2-1, with a weak D call TRBD2 (6 bases). The germline V and J ends were trimmed by 4 bases and 6 bases, with 17 bases remaining between them. The CDR3 runs 15 residues. The germline CDR1 and CDR2 sequences are SGDLS and YYNGEE. CDR3 nucleotides: TGTGCCAGCAGCCGGGAGCGTAGCGCCCTCAATGAGCAGTTCTTC. Residues: CASSRERSALNEQFF.

Only one count was recorded for this clone. V is TRBV6-5 and J is TRBJ2-7; tentative D call: TRBD2 (5 bases). The CDR3 is 11 residues long. V was cut by 4 bases and J by 9 bases, with 10 bases left in between. The germline V gene has CDR1 MNHEY and CDR2 SVGAGI. The CDR3 coding sequence is TGTGCCAGCAGTTCCCCGGCGGGGCAGTACTTC. It yields the protein CASSSPAGQYF.

This clone was observed a handful of times. This chain uses TRBV20-1 with TRBJ1-1; D remains ambiguous. The CDR3 sequence is 11 residues long. Germline V CDR1 and CDR2: DFQATT, SNEGSKA (reference sequence). V was pared by 6 bases and J by 1 base, with 6 bases between. CDR3 region: CSAEGNTEAFF. The CDR3 region has the DNA TGCAGTGCCGAGGGGAACACTGAAGCTTTCTTT.